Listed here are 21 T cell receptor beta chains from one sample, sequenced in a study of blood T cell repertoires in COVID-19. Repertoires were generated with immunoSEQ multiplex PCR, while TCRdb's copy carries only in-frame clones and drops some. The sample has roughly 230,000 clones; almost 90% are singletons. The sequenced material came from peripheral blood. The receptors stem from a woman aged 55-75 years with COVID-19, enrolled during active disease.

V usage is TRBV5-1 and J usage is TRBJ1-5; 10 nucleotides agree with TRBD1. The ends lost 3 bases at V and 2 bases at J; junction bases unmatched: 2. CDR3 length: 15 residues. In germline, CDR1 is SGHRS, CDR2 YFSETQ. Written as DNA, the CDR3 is TGCGCCAGCAGCTCGGGGACAGGGGGCAATCAGCCCCAGCATTTT. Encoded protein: CASSSGTGGNQPQHF.

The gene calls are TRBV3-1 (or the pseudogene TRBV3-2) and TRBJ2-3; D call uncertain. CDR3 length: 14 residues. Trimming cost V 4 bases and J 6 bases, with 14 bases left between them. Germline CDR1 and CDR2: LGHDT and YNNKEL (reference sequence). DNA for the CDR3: TGTGCCAGCAGCCTTACTTCTATCTCGGATACGCAGTATTTT. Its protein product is CASSLTSISDTQYF.

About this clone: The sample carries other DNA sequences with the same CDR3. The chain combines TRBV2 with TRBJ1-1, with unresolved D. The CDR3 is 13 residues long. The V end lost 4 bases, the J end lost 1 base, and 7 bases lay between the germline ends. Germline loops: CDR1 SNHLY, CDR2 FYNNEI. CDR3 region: CASSVGENTEAFF. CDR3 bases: TGTGCCAGCAGTGTGGGAGAGAACACTGAAGCTTTCTTT. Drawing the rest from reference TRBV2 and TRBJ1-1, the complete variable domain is EPEVTQTPSHQVTQMGQEVILRCVPISNHLYFYWYRQILGQKVEFLVSFYNNEISEKSEIFDDQFSVERPDGSNFTLKIRSTKLEDSAMYFCASSVGENTEAFFGQGTRLTVV.

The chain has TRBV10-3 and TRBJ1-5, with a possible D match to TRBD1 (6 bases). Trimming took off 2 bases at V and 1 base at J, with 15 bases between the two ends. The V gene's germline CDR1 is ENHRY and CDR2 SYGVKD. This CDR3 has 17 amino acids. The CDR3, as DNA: TGTGCCATCAGTGAGAAGACAGGAGGATCGAGCAATCAGCCCCAGCATTTT. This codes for CAISEKTGGSSNQPQHF.

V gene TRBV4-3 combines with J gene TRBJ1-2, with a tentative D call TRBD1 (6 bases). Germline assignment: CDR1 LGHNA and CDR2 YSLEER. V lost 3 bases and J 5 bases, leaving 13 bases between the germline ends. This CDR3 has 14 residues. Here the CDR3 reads CASSQAGTRYGYTF. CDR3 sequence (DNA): TGCGCCAGCAGCCAGGCCGGGACACGGTATGGCTACACCTTC.

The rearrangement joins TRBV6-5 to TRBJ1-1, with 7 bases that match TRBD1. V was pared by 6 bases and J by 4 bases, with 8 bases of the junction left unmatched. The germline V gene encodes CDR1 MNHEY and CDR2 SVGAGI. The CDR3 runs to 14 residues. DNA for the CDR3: TGTGCCAGCAGGAGAGGGACAGTAGGCACTGAAGCTTTCTTT. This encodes CASRRGTVGTEAFF.

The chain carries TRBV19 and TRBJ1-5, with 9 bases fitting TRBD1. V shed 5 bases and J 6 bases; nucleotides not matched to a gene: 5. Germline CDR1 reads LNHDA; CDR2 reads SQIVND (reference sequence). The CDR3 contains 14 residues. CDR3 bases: TGTGCCAGTAGTCCCGGGACAGGGTTTCAGCCCCAGCATTTT. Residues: CASSPGTGFQPQHF.

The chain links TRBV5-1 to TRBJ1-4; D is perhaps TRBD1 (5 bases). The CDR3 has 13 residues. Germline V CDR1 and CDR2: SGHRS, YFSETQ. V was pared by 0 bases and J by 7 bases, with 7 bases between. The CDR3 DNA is TGCGCCAGCAGCTTGGCGCAGGGTGAAAAACTGTTTTTT. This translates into CASSLAQGEKLFF.

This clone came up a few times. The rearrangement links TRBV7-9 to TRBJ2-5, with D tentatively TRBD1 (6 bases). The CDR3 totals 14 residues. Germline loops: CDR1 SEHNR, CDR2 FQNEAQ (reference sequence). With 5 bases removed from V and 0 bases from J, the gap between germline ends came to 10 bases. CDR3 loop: CASSRDTYQETQYF. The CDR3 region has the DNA TGTGCCAGCAGCCGGGACACTTACCAAGAGACCCAGTACTTC.

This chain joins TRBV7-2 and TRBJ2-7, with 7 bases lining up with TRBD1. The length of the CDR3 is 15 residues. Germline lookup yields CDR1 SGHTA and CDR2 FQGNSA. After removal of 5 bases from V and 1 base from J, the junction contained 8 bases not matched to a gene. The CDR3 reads CASSNTGVFSYEQYF. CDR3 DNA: TGTGCCAGCAGCAACACAGGGGTGTTTTCCTACGAGCAGTACTTC.

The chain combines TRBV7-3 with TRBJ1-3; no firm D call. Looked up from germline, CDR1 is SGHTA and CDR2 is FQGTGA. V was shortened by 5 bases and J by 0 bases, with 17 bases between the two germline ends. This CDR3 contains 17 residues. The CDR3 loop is CASSPQAPGSSGNTIYF. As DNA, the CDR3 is TGTGCCAGCAGCCCCCAGGCCCCAGGATCCTCTGGAAACACCATATATTTT.

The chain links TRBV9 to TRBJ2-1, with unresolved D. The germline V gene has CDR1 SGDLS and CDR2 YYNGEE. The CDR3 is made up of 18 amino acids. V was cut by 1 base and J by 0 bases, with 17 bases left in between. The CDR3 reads CASSVSPTTPSSYNEQFF. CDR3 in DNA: TGTGCCAGCAGCGTATCCCCTACAACTCCTAGCTCCTACAATGAGCAGTTCTTC.

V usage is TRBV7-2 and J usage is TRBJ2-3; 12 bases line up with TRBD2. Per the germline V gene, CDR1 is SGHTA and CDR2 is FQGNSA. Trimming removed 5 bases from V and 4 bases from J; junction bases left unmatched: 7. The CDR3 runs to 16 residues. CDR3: CASSSLAGGPPDTQYF. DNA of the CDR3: TGTGCCAGCAGCAGCCTAGCGGGGGGGCCCCCAGATACGCAGTATTTT.

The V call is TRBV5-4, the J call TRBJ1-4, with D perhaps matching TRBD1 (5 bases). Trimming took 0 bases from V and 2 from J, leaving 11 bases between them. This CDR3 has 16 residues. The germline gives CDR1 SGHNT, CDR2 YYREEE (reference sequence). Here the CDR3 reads CASSLAGGVTNEKLFF. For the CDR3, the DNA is TGTGCCAGCAGCTTGGCCGGAGGGGTCACTAATGAAAAACTGTTTTTT.

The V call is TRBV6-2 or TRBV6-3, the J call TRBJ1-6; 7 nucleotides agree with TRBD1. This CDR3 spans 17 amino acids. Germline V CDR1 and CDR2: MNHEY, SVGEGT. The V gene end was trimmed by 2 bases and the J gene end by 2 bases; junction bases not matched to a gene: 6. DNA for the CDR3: TGTGCCAGCAGTTACCAGTCGGACAGGCCCTATAATTCACCCCTCCACTTT. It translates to CASSYQSDRPYNSPLHF.

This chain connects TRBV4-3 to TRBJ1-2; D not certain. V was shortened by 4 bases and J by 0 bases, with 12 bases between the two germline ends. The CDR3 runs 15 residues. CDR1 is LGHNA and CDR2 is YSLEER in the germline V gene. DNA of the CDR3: TGCGCCAGCAGCCCCGGGTCGCACGCTAACTATGGCTACACCTTC. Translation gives CASSPGSHANYGYTF.

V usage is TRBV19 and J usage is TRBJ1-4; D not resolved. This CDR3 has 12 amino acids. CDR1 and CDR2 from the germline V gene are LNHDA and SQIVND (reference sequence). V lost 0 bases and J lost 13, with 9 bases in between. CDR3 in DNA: TGTGCCAGTAGTATAGACAGTTCTCGACTGTTTTTT. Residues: CASSIDSSRLFF.

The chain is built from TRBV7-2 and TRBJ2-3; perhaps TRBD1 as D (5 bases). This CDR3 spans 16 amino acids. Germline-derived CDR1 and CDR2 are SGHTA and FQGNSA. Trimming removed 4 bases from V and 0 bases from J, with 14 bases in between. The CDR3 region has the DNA TGTGCCAGCAGCTCAGGGCGTGCCCCTAGCACAGATACGCAGTATTTT. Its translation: CASSSGRAPSTDTQYF.

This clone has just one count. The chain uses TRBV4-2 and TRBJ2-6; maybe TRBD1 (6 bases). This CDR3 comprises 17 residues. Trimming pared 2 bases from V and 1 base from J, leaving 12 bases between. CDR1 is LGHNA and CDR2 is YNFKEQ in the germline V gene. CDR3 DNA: TGTGCCAGCAGCCAACTGGGGGCGCCTTCTGGGGCCAACGTCCTGACTTTC. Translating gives CASSQLGAPSGANVLTF.

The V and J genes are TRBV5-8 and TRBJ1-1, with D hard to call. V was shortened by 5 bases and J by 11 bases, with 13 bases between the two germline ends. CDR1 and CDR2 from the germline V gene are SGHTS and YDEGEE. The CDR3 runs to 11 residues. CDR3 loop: CASSEVFGAFF. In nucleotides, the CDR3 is TGTGCCAGCAGTGAGGTCTTCGGTGCTTTCTTT.

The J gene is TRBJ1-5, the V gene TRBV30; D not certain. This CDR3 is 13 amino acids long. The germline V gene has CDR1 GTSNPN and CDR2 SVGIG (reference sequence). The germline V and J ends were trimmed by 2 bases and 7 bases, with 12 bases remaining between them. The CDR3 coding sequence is TGTGCCTGGAGTTCAAAGGCGGGGCAGCCCCAGCATTTT. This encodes CAWSSKAGQPQHF.